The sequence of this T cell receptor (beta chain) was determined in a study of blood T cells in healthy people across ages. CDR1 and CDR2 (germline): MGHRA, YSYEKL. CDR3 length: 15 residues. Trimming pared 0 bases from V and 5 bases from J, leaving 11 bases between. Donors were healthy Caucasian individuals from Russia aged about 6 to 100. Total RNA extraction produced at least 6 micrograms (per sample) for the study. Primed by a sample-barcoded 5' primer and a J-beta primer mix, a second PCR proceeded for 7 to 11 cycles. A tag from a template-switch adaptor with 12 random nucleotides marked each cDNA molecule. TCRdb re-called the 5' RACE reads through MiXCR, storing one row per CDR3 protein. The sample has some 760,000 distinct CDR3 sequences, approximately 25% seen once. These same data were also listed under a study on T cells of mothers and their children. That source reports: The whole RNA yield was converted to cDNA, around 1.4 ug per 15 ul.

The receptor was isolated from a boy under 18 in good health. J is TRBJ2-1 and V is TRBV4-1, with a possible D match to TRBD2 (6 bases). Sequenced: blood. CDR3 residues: CASSQESPSDNEQFF. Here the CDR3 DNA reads TGCGCCAGCAGCCAAGAAAGCCCTAGCGACAATGAGCAGTTCTTC.